This TCR beta chain was observed in a study of T cell responses to AZD1222 COVID-19 vaccine. Concerning this clone: The antigen remains unidentified.

TCRdb keeps only in-frame clones here, not all; method: immunoSEQ multiplex PCR. The sample holds approximately 79,000 clones, 88% seen once. The study's findings and limits: Donors were mostly white British, more females; clonal diversity possibly underestimated.

The receptor was isolated from an adult in good health. The sequenced sample was peripheral blood, obtained on day 0 of AZD1222 vaccination.

In nucleotides, the CDR3 is TGCGCCAGCAGCTTCGACAGACATGGCTACACCTTC. Translated, it gives CASSFDRHGYTF. The chain couples TRBV5-1 to TRBJ1-2; maybe TRBD1 (5 bases). V was clipped by 2 bases and J by 6 bases, with 8 bases between them. The CDR3 runs 12 residues. Germline-derived CDR1 and CDR2 are SGHRS and YFSETQ.